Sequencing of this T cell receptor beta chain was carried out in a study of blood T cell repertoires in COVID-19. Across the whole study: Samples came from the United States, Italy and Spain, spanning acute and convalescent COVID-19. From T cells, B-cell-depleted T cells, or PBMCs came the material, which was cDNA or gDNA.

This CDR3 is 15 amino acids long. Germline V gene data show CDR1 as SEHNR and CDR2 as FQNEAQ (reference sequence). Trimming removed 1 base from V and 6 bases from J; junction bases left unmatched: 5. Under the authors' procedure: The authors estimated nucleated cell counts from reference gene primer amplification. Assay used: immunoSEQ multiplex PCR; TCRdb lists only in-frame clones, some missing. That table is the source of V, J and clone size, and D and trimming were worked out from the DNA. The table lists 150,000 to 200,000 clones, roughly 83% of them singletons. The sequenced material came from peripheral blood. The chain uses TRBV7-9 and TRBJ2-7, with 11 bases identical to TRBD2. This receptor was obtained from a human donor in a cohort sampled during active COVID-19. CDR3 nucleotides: TGTGCCAGCAGCTTAGAGGCTAGCGGGAGGATCGAGCAGTACTTC. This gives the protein CASSLEASGRIEQYF.